This T cell receptor (beta chain) is drawn from a study of T cells after yellow fever vaccination. Concerning this clonotype itself: Its antigen remains unknown.

Conversion of TCR transcripts into cDNA relied on 5'RACE template switching, which added a universal primer site and UMIs. Using its own MiXCR run on the 5' RACE reads, TCRdb lists one record per CDR3 protein. This table has 250,000 or so distinct CDR3 sequences, over 6.5% appearing once. The ends were cut back, 0 bases at V and 7 bases at J, with 7 bases in the middle. The CDR3 sequence is 13 residues long. CDR1 is LNHDA, CDR2 SQIVND, per germline (reference sequence). General observations from the study: In post-booster samples, most primary-vaccination clones reappeared (96% CD4, nearly 90% CD8). Just a small share of clonotypes turned up in the CD4 compartment as well as the CD8 compartment.

The sequence derives from a man aged 30 to 45 who received the YFV17D yellow fever vaccine. The V and J genes are TRBV19 and TRBJ2-1; no reliable D call. This specimen consisted of CD4+ T cells sorted from PBMCs, obtained on the day of the yellow fever booster vaccination. CDR3 DNA sequence: TGTGCCAGTAGTATAGAGGGCAGGAATGAGCAGTTCTTC. Translation: CASSIEGRNEQFF.